This TCR beta chain was sequenced during a study of shared clonotypes between healthy human individuals. CDR1 and CDR2 from the germline V gene are MNHEY and SMNVEV (reference sequence). Trimming cost V 3 bases and J 7 bases, with 18 bases left between them. The CDR3 sequence is 16 residues long. This table comes from immunoSEQ multiplex PCR, and its TCRdb copy is limited to in-frame clones, with some not included. The sample includes some 2 million clones, less than 95% of them seen just once. Only CD45RO-negative cells positively selected for CCR7 counted as naive CD8 cells, so terminally differentiated effector memory CD45RA+ cells were excluded. Adults of Caucasian background living in Nashville, Tennessee made up all donors. To note about this clone: Antigen unknown.

Findings and limits, study-wide: The study found lower generation probabilities in non-shared clonotypes than in those shared by all four donors.

Sample: naive CD8+ T cells sorted from blood. This sequence was found in a man aged 18 to 29 in good health. The chain combines TRBV27 with TRBJ1-4, with a possible D match to TRBD1 (5 bases). CDR3 nucleotides: TGTGCCAGCAGTTTGGGCGGGGGTACCGTCCCTGAAAAACTGTTTTTT. It is translated as CASSLGGGTVPEKLFF. Variable domain in full (rest from reference TRBV27 and TRBJ1-4): EAQVTQNPRYLITVTGKKLTVTCSQNMNHEYMSWYRQDPGLGLRQIYYSMNVEVTDKGDVPEGYKVSRKEKRNFPLILESPSPNQTSLYFCASSLGGGTVPEKLFFGSGTQLSVL.